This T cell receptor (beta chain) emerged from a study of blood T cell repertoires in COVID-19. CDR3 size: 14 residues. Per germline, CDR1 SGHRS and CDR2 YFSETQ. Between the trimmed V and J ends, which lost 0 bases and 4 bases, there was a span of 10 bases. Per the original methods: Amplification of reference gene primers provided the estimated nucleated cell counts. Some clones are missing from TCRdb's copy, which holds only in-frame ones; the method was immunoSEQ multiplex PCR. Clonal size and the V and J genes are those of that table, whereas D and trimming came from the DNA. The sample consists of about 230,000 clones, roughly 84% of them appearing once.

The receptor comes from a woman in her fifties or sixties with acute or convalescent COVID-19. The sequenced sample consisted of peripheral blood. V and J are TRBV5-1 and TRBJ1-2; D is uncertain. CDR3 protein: CASSLDAASYGYTF. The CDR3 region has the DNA TGCGCCAGCAGCTTGGACGCGGCCTCCTATGGCTACACCTTC. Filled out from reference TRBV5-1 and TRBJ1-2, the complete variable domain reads KAGVTQTPRYLIKTRGQQVTLSCSPISGHRSVSWYQQTPGQGLQFLFEYFSETQRNKGNFPGRFSGRQFSNSRSEMNVSTLELGDSALYLCASSLDAASYGYTFGSGTRLTVV.